The present T cell receptor beta chain was sequenced within a study of human T cells and chemical hapten exposure. Whole blood that had not been fractionated was the source of extracted total RNA. Trimming cost V 7 bases and J 5 bases, with 8 bases left between them. Germline CDR1 is SQVTM and CDR2 is ANQGSEA. The CDR3 spans 11 residues. TCRdb fed the 5' RACE reads into MiXCR, producing one record per CDR3 protein. The sample has more than 75,000 distinct CDR3 sequences; more than 15% are singletons. This clonotype came up once. The V gene is TRBV29-1, the J gene TRBJ2-2; D not certain. This TCR was recovered from a female donor in good health. CDR3 coding DNA: TGCAGCGCATCAAGAACCGGGGAGCTGTTTTTT. Translation gives CSASRTGELFF.